The clone carrying this T cell receptor beta chain turned up a few times. What it binds is not known. This sample is drawn from a study of CD8+ T cells in alopecia areata. Study-wide results and limits: Scalp clonality and expanded CD8+ clones among the top 100 fell significantly with tofacitinib.

Treatment: oral pan-JAK inhibitor, 5-10 mg twice daily. The ends were cut back, 6 bases at V and 4 bases at J, with 10 bases in the middle. CDR3 size: 13 residues. The V gene's germline CDR1 is LNHDA and CDR2 SQIVND (reference sequence). Following extraction, RNA underwent reverse transcription to cDNA, which served as the sequencing template. Profiling relied on immunoSEQ multiplex PCR, and the TCRdb table lists in-frame clones only, not all of them. The sample consists of about 270,000 clones, 60% of them appearing once. The sequences come from CD4+ T cells sorted from blood, collected at roughly week 52, from a patient treated with tofacitinib. The sequence was obtained from a human donor with alopecia areata. This chain connects TRBV19 to TRBJ1-5, with no clear D. CDR3 sequence (DNA): TGTGCCAGTAGCCCATCCCCGAATCAGCCCCAGCATTTT. Residues: CASSPSPNQPQHF.